Listed below are T cell receptor beta chains from one sample, sequenced in a study of T cells in Graves' hyperthyroidism and ophthalmopathy. TCRdb reprocessed the multiplex PCR reads via MiXCR and lists one record per CDR3 protein. The repertoire holds hundreds of thousands of distinct CDR3 sequences, with roughly 17% as singletons. Sequencing was performed on blood. The receptors originated from a woman in her 30s with Graves' hyperthyroidism. CDR3s include the opening cysteine and the closing phenylalanine or tryptophan. A D gene is named only where the DNA matches it firmly. Clone size, where shown, is once, few, many, or a class for clones that have expanded.

v_call	clone_size	d_call	j_call	cdr3_aa	cdr3_nt
TRBV4-3	few	TRBD1	TRBJ1-1	CASSQARGRRAFF	TGCGCCAGCAGCCAAGCTAGGGGGCGGAGAGCTTTCTTT
TRBV28	NA	NA	TRBJ2-7	CASRHNGRPYEQYF	TGTGCCAGCAGGCATAACGGGAGACCCTACGAGCAGTACTTC
TRBV2	many	TRBD2	TRBJ2-2	CASSKVLAGAGELFF	TGTGCCAGCAGTAAGGTTCTAGCGGGAGCCGGGGAGCTGTTTTTT
TRBV27	few	NA	TRBJ2-2	CASSFQVVSSGELFF	TGTGCCAGCAGCTTTCAAGTTGTTTCCTCCGGGGAGCTGTTTTTT
TRBV7-9	many	NA	TRBJ2-7	CASSSSTGSLYEQYF	TGTGCCAGCAGCTCATCAACGGGCTCCCTCTACGAGCAGTACTTC
TRBV6-1	NA	NA	TRBJ1-5	CASSGGGEAQPQHF	TGTGCCAGCAGTGGGGGGGGGGAAGCTCAGCCCCAGCATTTT
TRBV12-3/TRBV12-4	many	TRBD1	TRBJ1-1	CASSRDREGAFF	TGTGCCAGCAGTCGGGACAGGGAGGGTGCTTTCTTT
TRBV27	NA	NA	TRBJ2-1	CASSSDRLYNEQFF	TGTGCCAGCAGTTCCGACAGGCTATACAATGAGCAGTTCTTC
TRBV2	NA	NA	TRBJ2-5	CATTEGLEETQYF	TGTGCCACCACGGAAGGGCTCGAAGAGACCCAGTACTTC
TRBV9	NA	NA	TRBJ2-5	CASSVGVAEQETQYF	TGTGCCAGCAGCGTAGGAGTAGCGGAGCAAGAGACCCAGTACTTC
TRBV28	many	NA	TRBJ1-2	CASSSLVGDFGYTF	TGTGCCAGCAGTTCTCTCGTGGGGGATTTTGGCTACACCTTC
TRBV25-1	NA	TRBD1	TRBJ1-2	CASKNRGREGYTF	TGTGCCAGCAAGAACAGGGGGCGTGAAGGCTACACCTTC
TRBV15	NA	NA	TRBJ2-5	CATSLDKYQETQYF	TGTGCCACCAGCCTCGACAAGTACCAAGAGACCCAGTACTTC
TRBV4-1	NA	NA	TRBJ1-2	CASSPSQGVSPYGYTF	TGCGCCAGCAGCCCCTCACAAGGGGTGTCCCCCTATGGCTACACCTTC
TRBV13	many	TRBD2	TRBJ2-7	CASSSWTRNEQYF	TGTGCCAGCAGCTCCTGGACTAGAAACGAGCAGTACTTC
TRBV27	NA	TRBD1	TRBJ1-1	CASSFWRQGGTEAFF	TGTGCCAGCAGTTTCTGGCGACAGGGGGGAACTGAAGCTTTCTTT
TRBV11-1	many	NA	TRBJ1-1	CASSFRQLRDTEAFF	TGTGCCAGCAGCTTCCGGCAACTGCGGGACACTGAAGCTTTCTTT
TRBV6-4	few	NA	TRBJ2-2	CASSEVGFTGELFF	TGTGCCAGCAGTGAAGTCGGTTTTACCGGGGAGCTGTTTTTT
TRBV29-1	NA	NA	TRBJ1-2	CSVGADGYTF	TGCAGCGTCGGGGCAGACGGCTACACCTTC
TRBV25-1	NA	NA	TRBJ2-7	CAGSESGTESSYEQYF	TGTGCCGGCAGTGAATCAGGGACGGAAAGTTCCTACGAGCAGTACTTC
TRBV27	few	TRBD1	TRBJ1-2	CASSFGTGQNGYTF	TGTGCCAGCAGTTTTGGGACAGGGCAGAATGGCTACACCTTC
TRBV11-3	few	TRBD1	TRBJ2-5	CASTSGTGKETQYF	TGTGCCAGCACCTCGGGGACAGGGAAAGAGACCCAGTACTTC
TRBV2	many	TRBD1	TRBJ2-7	CASRTTGGGYEQYF	TGTGCCAGCAGGACGACAGGGGGCGGCTACGAGCAGTACTTC
TRBV20-1	many	NA	TRBJ2-1	CSVNGGDEQFF	TGCAGCGTTAATGGGGGAGATGAGCAGTTCTTC
TRBV27	NA	NA	TRBJ2-1	CASTPQGFYNEQFF	TGTGCCAGCACCCCCCAGGGATTTTACAATGAGCAGTTCTTC
TRBV2	many	NA	TRBJ2-1	CASSGSGGVSYNEQFF	TGTGCCAGCAGTGGGAGCGGAGGGGTTTCTTACAATGAGCAGTTCTTC
TRBV28	many	NA	TRBJ1-1	CASSELLNTEAFF	TGTGCCAGCAGCGAGTTACTGAACACTGAAGCTTTCTTT
TRBV28	many	NA	TRBJ1-2	CASSLGGARSYTF	TGTGCCAGCAGTTTAGGGGGCGCTAGGAGCTACACCTTC
TRBV9	NA	NA	TRBJ1-6	CASKVGTAESPLHF	TGTGCCAGCAAAGTGGGGACGGCAGAATCACCCCTCCACTTT
TRBV30	few	NA	TRBJ2-2	CAWRGVGAAGELFF	TGTGCCTGGAGAGGTGTGGGGGCGGCCGGGGAGCTGTTTTTT
TRBV6-5	few	NA	TRBJ1-2	CASSLLGVGYTF	TGTGCCAGCAGTTTACTAGGGGTTGGCTACACCTTC
TRBV2	NA	NA	TRBJ2-3	CASSALAQYF	TGTGCCAGCAGTGCGCTAGCGCAGTATTTT
TRBV24-1	few	TRBD2	TRBJ2-1	CATSDHLAGARPEQFF	TGTGCCACCAGTGATCATTTAGCGGGGGCCCGTCCTGAGCAGTTCTTC
TRBV6-1	many	TRBD1	TRBJ1-2	CASRAGTADYGYTF	TGTGCCAGCAGGGCTGGGACAGCGGACTATGGCTACACCTTC
TRBV4-3	NA	TRBD1	TRBJ2-1	CASSLEGQVWQEQFF	TGCGCCAGCAGTCTCGAGGGACAGGTGTGGCAGGAGCAGTTCTTC
TRBV5-5	NA	NA	TRBJ2-1	CASSPGGPTRYNEQFF	TGTGCCAGCAGCCCCGGAGGGCCGACTCGGTACAATGAGCAGTTCTTC
TRBV2	once	NA	TRBJ2-2	CASSHWGTGELFF	TGCGCCAGCAGCCACTGGGGAACCGGGGAGCTGTTTTTT
TRBV27	many	NA	TRBJ2-5	CASSSNGKQETQYF	TGTGCCAGCAGTTCAAACGGGAAGCAAGAGACCCAGTACTTC
TRBV5-1	NA	NA	TRBJ2-3	CASSVPSETDTQYF	TGCGCCAGCAGCGTACCCTCCGAGACAGATACGCAGTATTTT
TRBV20-1	few	NA	TRBJ2-7	CSAHSFGSYEQYF	TGCAGTGCTCACAGTTTCGGGAGCTACGAGCAGTACTTC
TRBV6-6	NA	TRBD2	TRBJ2-2	CASSYSVSGSTGELFF	TGTGCCAGCAGTTACTCGGTTAGCGGGAGTACCGGGGAGCTGTTTTTT
TRBV14	many	NA	TRBJ2-1	CASSQHLAGSSYNEQFF	TGTGCCAGCAGCCAACACCTGGCGGGAAGCTCCTACAATGAGCAGTTCTTC
TRBV6-5	NA	NA	TRBJ2-2	CASSYSNAGDTGELFF	TGTGCCAGCAGTTACTCGAACGCAGGGGACACCGGGGAGCTGTTTTTT